This is a list of T cell receptor beta chains from one sample in a study of T cells in Graves' hyperthyroidism and ophthalmopathy. TCRdb ran MiXCR on the multiplex PCR reads and lists one entry per CDR3 protein. The repertoire has over 650,000 distinct CDR3 sequences, roughly 15% of them found once; the top ten carry 8.4%. The sample comprised blood. The receptors here all came from a man between 18 and 29 years old with Graves' hyperthyroidism. Both conserved end residues are part of each CDR3. A D gene is named only where the DNA matches it firmly. The size of a clone is reported for some rows only, either as once, few or many, or as a class for expanded clones.

clone_size j_call d_call v_call cdr3_aa cdr3_nt
many TRBJ1-5 . TRBV28 CASSPLGAGSLGLHQPQHF TGTGCCAGCAGCCCGTTGGGGGCAGGATCCCTCGGGCTTCATCAGCCCCAGCATTTT
. TRBJ2-1 . TRBV10-3 CAISDSGAPNYNEQFF TGTGCCATCAGTGATTCTGGGGCGCCGAACTACAATGAGCAGTTCTTC
. TRBJ2-1 TRBD2 TRBV7-2 CASSMIPGLAGGNEQFF TGTGCCAGCAGCATGATACCGGGACTAGCGGGAGGGAATGAGCAGTTCTTC
. TRBJ2-1 . TRBV19 CASSIAELNHNEQFF TGTGCCAGTAGTATAGCGGAGCTCAACCACAATGAGCAGTTCTTC
many TRBJ2-7 TRBD2 TRBV6-1 CASGREGFMYEQYF TGTGCCAGCGGGCGGGAGGGCTTTATGTACGAGCAGTACTTC
many TRBJ2-7 . TRBV7-9 CASSSEGEKYEQYF TGTGCCAGCAGTTCCGAGGGGGAGAAATACGAGCAGTACTTC
. TRBJ1-4 . TRBV7-9 CASRPNRSKNEKLFF TGTGCCAGCAGGCCGAACAGGTCCAAGAATGAAAAACTGTTTTTT
many TRBJ1-4 TRBD1 TRBV18 CASSPQQGFGEKLFF TGTGCCAGCTCACCACAACAGGGGTTCGGTGAAAAACTGTTTTTT
. TRBJ2-2 TRBD2 TRBV5-1 CASSVNGLEPGELFF TGCGCCAGCAGCGTCAACGGACTAGAGCCCGGGGAGCTGTTTTTT
. TRBJ2-3 . TRBV18 CASSPFGPDTQYF TGTGCCAGCTCACCTTTCGGACCAGATACGCAGTATTTT
. TRBJ2-1 TRBD2 TRBV10-1 CASSEGLAGGPSYNEQFF TGCGCCAGCAGCGAGGGACTAGCGGGAGGGCCCTCCTACAATGAGCAGTTCTTC
. TRBJ2-3 . TRBV11-2 CASSFSGWAPDTQYF TGTGCCAGCAGCTTCAGCGGGTGGGCTCCAGATACGCAGTATTTT
. TRBJ2-1 . TRBV6-1 CASSELVRQPNEQFF TGTGCCAGCAGTGAATTAGTGAGGCAGCCCAATGAGCAGTTCTTC
. TRBJ2-2 TRBD2 TRBV2 CASRGLAEHTGELFF TGTGCCAGCAGGGGACTAGCGGAGCACACCGGGGAGCTGTTTTTT
. TRBJ1-2 . TRBV27 CASSLLPRGGYGYTF TGTGCCAGCAGTTTACTCCCACGGGGCGGCTATGGCTACACCTTC
many TRBJ1-5 . TRBV18 CASSPPGTSAGQPQHF TGTGCCAGCTCACCTCCCGGGACGTCGGCGGGGCAGCCCCAGCATTTT
. TRBJ2-2 TRBD2 TRBV9 CASSSIPAGGPGGELFF TGTGCCAGCAGCTCAATACCAGCGGGAGGGCCCGGCGGGGAGCTGTTTTTT
many TRBJ2-1 . TRBV28 CAAQPRGIYEQFF TGTGCCGCCCAACCGAGGGGAATCTATGAGCAGTTCTTC
few TRBJ2-1 TRBD2 TRBV7-6 CASTPGRLAGVNEQFF TGTGCCAGCACCCCCGGGCGACTAGCGGGAGTCAATGAGCAGTTCTTC
few TRBJ1-1 TRBD1 TRBV20-1 CSARDRGVSLTEAFF TGCAGTGCTCGGGACAGGGGAGTCAGTCTCACTGAAGCTTTCTTT
. TRBJ2-5 TRBD2 TRBV9 CASSLRTSGRETQYF TGTGCCAGCAGCCTTCGGACTAGCGGACGAGAGACCCAGTACTTC
many TRBJ1-2 . TRBV27 CASRDGQNPNYGYTF TGTGCCAGCAGGGATGGGCAGAACCCTAACTATGGCTACACCTTC
. TRBJ2-5 . TRBV4-3 CASSQDPREREYF TGCGCCAGCAGCCAAGATCCACGGGAGCGGGAGTACTTC
. TRBJ2-7 TRBD2 TRBV4-2 CASSQERSGAYEQYF TGTGCCAGCAGCCAAGAGCGGAGCGGGGCCTACGAGCAGTACTTC
many TRBJ2-3 . TRBV12-3/TRBV12-4 CASSLGVADTQYF TGTGCCAGCAGTTTAGGAGTGGCAGATACGCAGTATTTT
many TRBJ2-1 . TRBV6-1 CASSYGLGGSGPSYNEQFF TGTGCCAGCAGTTATGGCTTGGGGGGTAGCGGTCCTTCCTACAATGAGCAGTTCTTC
. TRBJ2-5 . TRBV29-1 CSVVGHSRTRYF TGCAGCGTTGTCGGTCACAGCCGGACCCGGTACTTC
. TRBJ1-1 . TRBV7-9 CASSPLGGEAFF TGTGCCAGCAGCCCTCTCGGGGGAGAAGCTTTCTTT
. TRBJ1-1 . TRBV7-3 CASSQDRGGGTEAFF TGCGCCAGCAGCCAAGATCGGGGGGGCGGCACTGAAGCTTTCTTT
. TRBJ2-2 . TRBV19 CASSSGWGRLFF TGTGCCAGTAGTAGCGGTTGGGGCAGGCTGTTTTTT
many TRBJ1-5 TRBD1 TRBV28 CASSFEGAGNQPQHF TGTGCCAGCAGTTTTGAGGGGGCAGGCAATCAGCCCCAGCATTTT
medium-sized TRBJ2-7 . TRBV20-1 CSATEGNQREEQYF TGCAGTGCTACCGAGGGCAACCAAAGGGAAGAGCAGTACTTC
many TRBJ1-1 . TRBV3-1 CASSQGVTEAFF TGTGCCAGCAGCCAGGGTGTCACTGAAGCTTTCTTT
many TRBJ2-6 . TRBV7-3 CASSFIGRLSGANVLTF TGTGCCAGCAGCTTTATCGGCCGCCTCTCTGGGGCCAACGTCCTGACTTTC
few TRBJ2-3 . TRBV20-1 CSARVGGDTQYF TGCAGTGCTAGGGTAGGGGGAGATACGCAGTATTTT
few TRBJ2-7 TRBD2 TRBV27 CASRAGVGEQYF TGTGCCAGCAGGGCGGGAGTGGGGGAGCAGTACTTC
few TRBJ2-7 . TRBV27 CASSLSGEGDEQYF TGTGCCAGCAGTTTATCGGGGGAAGGGGACGAGCAGTACTTC
. TRBJ1-2 . TRBV15 CATSSNVQGYGYTF TGTGCCACCAGCAGTAATGTACAGGGCTATGGCTACACCTTC
. TRBJ2-1 . TRBV10-2 CASRPGLYSDEQFF TGCGCCAGCAGGCCGGGACTCTATAGCGATGAGCAGTTCTTC
. TRBJ2-6 . TRBV10-3 CAITSDRVSGANVLTF TGTGCCATCACTAGCGACAGAGTCTCTGGGGCCAACGTCCTGACTTTC
many TRBJ2-3 . TRBV20-1 CSATLRDGTDTQYF TGCAGTGCTACTTTGCGGGATGGCACAGATACGCAGTATTTT
. TRBJ1-2 . TRBV24-1 CATSDQDSYGYTF TGTGCCACCAGTGACCAAGACAGCTATGGCTACACCTTC
. TRBJ2-3 . TRBV20-1 CSASTRGVTDTQYF TGCAGTGCTAGTACTAGGGGGGTCACAGATACGCAGTATTTT
few TRBJ2-7 . TRBV27 CASSLDNPYEQYF TGTGCCAGCAGTCTAGACAATCCCTACGAGCAGTACTTC